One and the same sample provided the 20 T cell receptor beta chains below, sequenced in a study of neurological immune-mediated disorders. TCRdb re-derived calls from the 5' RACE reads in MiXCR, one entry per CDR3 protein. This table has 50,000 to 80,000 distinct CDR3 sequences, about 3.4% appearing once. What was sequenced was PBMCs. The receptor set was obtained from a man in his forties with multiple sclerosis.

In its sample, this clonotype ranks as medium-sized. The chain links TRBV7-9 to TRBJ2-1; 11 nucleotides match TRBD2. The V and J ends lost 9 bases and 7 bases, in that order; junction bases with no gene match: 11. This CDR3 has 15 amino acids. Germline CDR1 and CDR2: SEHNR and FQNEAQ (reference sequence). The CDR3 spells CASATSGRSRNEQFF. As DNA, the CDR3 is TGTGCCAGTGCCACTAGCGGGAGATCCCGGAATGAGCAGTTCTTC.

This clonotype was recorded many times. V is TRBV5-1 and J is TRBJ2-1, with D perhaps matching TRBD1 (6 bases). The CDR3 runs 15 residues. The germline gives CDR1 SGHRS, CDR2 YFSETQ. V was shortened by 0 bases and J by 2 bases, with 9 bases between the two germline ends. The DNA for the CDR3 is TGCGCCAGCAGCTTGGGCAGGGGCCCCTACAATGAGCAGTTCTTC. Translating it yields CASSLGRGPYNEQFF.

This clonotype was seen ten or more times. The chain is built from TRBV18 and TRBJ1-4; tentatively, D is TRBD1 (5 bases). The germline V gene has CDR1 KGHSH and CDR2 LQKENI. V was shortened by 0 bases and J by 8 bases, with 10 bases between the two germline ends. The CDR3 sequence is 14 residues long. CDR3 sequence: CASSPPGDAEKLFF. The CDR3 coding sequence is TGTGCCAGCTCACCACCTGGGGACGCGGAAAAACTGTTTTTT.

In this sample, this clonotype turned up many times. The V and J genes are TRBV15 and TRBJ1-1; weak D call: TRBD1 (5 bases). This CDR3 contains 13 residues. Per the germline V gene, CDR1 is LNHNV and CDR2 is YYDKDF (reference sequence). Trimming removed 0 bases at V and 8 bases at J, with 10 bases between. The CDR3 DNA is TGTGCCACCAGCAGAGAAAAGGGGTTAGAAGCTTTCTTT. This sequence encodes CATSREKGLEAFF.

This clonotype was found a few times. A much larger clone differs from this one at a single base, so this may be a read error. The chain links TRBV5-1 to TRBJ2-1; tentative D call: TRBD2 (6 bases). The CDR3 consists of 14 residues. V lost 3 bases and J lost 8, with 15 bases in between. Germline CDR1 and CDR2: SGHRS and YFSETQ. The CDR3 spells CASSYGGADDEQFF. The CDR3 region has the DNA TGCGCCAGCAGCTACGGCGGGGCTGATGATGAGCAGTTCTTC.

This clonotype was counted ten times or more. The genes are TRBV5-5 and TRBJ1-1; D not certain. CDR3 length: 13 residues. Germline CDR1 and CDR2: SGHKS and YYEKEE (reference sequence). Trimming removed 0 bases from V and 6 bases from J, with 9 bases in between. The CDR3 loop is CASSLDGRPEAFF. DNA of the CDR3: TGTGCCAGCAGCTTGGACGGAAGACCTGAAGCTTTCTTT.

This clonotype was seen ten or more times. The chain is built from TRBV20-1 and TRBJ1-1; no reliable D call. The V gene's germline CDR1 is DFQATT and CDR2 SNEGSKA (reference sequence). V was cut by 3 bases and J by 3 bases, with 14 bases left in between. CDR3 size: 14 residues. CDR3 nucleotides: TGCAGTGCTAGTGATATGACTTTCCACACTGAAGCTTTCTTT. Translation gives CSASDMTFHTEAFF.

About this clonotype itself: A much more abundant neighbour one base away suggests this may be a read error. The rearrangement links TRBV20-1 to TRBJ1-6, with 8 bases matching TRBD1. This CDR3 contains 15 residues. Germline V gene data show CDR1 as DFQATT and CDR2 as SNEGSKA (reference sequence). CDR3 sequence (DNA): TGCAGTGCTAGGGACAGGGCGACGGGTAATTCACACCTCCACTTT. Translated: CSARDRATGNSHLHF.

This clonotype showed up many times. The CDR3 coding sequence is TGCGCCAGCAGCTCGAGACGGGATACGCAGTATTTT. Its translation is CASSSRRDTQYF. V gene TRBV5-1 combines with J gene TRBJ2-3, with unresolved D. Germline lookup yields CDR1 SGHRS and CDR2 YFSETQ. This CDR3 is 12 amino acids long. Trimming pared 3 bases from V and 6 bases from J, leaving 8 bases between.

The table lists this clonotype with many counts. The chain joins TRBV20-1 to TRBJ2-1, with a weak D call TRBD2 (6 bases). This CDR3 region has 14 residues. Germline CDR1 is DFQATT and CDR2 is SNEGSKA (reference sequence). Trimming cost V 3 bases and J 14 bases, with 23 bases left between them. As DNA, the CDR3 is TGCAGTGCTAGTGACCCTTATACGGGGGTCTCTAAGTTCTTC. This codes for CSASDPYTGVSKFF.

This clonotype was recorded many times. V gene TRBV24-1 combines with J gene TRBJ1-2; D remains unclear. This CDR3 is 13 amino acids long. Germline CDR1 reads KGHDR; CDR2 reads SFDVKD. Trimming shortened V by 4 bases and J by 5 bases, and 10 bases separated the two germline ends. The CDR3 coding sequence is TGTGCCACCAGTGACTCGTCAACTTATGGCTACACCTTC. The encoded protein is CATSDSSTYGYTF.

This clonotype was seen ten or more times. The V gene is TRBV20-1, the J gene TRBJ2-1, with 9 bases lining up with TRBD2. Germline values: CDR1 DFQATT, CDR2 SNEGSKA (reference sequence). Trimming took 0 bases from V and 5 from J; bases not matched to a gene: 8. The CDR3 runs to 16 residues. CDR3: CSARDPSGRNHNEQFF. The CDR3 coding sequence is TGCAGTGCTAGAGATCCCAGCGGGAGGAACCACAATGAGCAGTTCTTC.

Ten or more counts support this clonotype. The CDR3 bases are TGTGCCATCAGTGAAGGTGAGATTAGCGGGAGGTCCCACTCCTACAATGAGCAGTTCTTC. It codes for CAISEGEISGRSHSYNEQFF. V is TRBV10-3 and J is TRBJ2-1; 10 bases are a match to TRBD2. The CDR3 runs 20 residues. Germline lookup yields CDR1 ENHRY and CDR2 SYGVKD. V dropped 3 bases and J dropped 0; count of bases not matched to a gene: 14.

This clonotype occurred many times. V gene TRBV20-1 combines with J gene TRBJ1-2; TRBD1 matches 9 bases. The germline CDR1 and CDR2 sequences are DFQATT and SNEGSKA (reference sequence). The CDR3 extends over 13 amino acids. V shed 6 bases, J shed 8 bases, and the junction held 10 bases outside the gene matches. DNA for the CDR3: TGCAGTGCGGCTCAGACGACAGGGGGAGGCTACACCTTC. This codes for CSAAQTTGGGYTF.

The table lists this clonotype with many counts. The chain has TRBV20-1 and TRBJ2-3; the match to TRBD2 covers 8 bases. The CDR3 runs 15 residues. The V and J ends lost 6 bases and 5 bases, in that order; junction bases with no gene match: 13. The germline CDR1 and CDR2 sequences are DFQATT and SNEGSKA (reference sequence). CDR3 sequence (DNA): TGCAGTGCCCGGACTAGCCAAGGTTTGGAAGATACGCAGTATTTT. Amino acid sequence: CSARTSQGLEDTQYF.

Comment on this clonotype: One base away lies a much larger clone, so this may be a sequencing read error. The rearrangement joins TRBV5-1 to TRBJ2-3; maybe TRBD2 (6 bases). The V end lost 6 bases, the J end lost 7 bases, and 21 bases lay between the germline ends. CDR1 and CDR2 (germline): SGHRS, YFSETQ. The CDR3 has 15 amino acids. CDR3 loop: CASKSGVGDSNTQYF. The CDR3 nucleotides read TGCGCCAGCAAGTCGGGGGTGGGAGACTCAAATACGCAGTATTTT. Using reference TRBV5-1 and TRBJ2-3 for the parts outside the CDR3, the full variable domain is KAGVTQTPRYLIKTRGQQVTLSCSPISGHRSVSWYQQTPGQGLQFLFEYFSETQRNKGNFPGRFSGRQFSNSRSEMNVSTLELGDSALYLCASKSGVGDSNTQYFGPGTRLTVL.

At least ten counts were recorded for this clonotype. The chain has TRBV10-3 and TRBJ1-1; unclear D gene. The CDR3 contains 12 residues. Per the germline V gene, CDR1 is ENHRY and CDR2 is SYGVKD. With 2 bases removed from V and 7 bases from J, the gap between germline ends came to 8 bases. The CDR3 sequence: CAISEQADEAFF. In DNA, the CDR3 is TGTGCCATCAGTGAGCAGGCCGATGAAGCTTTCTTT.

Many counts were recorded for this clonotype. The DNA for the CDR3 is TGCGCCAGCAGTCAAGGACAGACCACAGATACGCAGTATTTT. This translates into CASSQGQTTDTQYF. V gene TRBV5-1 combines with J gene TRBJ2-3; a weak D match, TRBD1 (6 bases). Germline CDR1 is SGHRS and CDR2 is YFSETQ. There are 14 residues in the CDR3. Trimming cost V 5 bases and J 2 bases, with 12 bases left between them.

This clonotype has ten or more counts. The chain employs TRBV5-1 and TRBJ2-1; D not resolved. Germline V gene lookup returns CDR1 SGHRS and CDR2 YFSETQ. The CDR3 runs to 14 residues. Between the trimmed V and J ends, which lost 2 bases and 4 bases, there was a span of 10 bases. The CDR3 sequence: CASSFHSPYNEQFF. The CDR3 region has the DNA TGCGCCAGCAGCTTTCATTCTCCATACAATGAGCAGTTCTTC.

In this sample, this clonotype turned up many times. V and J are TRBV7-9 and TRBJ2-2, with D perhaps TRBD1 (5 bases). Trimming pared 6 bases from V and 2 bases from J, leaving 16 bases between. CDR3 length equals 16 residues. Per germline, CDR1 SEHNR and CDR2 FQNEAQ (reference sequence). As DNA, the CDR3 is TGTGCCAGCAGTCCACTGCTCGGACAAAACACCGGGGAGCTGTTTTTT. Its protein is CASSPLLGQNTGELFF.